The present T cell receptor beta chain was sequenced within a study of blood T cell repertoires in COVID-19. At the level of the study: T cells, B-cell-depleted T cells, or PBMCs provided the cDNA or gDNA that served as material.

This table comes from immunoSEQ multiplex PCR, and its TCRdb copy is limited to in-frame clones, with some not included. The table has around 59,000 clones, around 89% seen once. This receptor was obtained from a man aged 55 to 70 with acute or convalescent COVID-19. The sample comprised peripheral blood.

CDR3 sequence reads: CASSLALAGAGYNEQFF. As DNA, the CDR3 is TGTGCCAGCAGCTTAGCACTAGCGGGAGCTGGCTACAATGAGCAGTTCTTC. V is TRBV7-6 and J is TRBJ2-1, with 11 bases matching TRBD2. The CDR3 covers 17 residues. Trimming took 0 bases from V and 3 from J; bases not matched to a gene: 4. Germline V lookup: CDR1 SGHVS, CDR2 FNYEAQ.